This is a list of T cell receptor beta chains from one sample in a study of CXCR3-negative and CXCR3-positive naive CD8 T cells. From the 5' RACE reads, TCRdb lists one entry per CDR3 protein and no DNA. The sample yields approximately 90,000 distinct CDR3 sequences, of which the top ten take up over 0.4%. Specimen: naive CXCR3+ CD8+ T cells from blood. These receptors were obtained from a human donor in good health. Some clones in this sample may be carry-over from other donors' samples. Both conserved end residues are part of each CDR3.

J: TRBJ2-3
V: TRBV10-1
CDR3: CASRGLADTDTQYF

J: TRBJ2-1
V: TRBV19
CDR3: CASSATSGTNNEQFF

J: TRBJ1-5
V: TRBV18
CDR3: CASSPLGLTSNQPQHF

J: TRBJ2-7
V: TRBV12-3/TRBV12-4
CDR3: CASSLASVSSYEQYF

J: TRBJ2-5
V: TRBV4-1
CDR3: CASSQETQRDGETQYF

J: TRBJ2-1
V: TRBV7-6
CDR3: CASSDWDRANNEQFF

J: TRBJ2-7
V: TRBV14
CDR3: CASRGHSTYEQYF

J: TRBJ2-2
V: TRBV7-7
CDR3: CASSLETTTRTSGTYTGELFF

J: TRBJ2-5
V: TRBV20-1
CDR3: CSARDMLAGETQYF

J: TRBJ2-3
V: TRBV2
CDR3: CASRDTPGTSGRGTDTQYF

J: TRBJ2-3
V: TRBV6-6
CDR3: CASSYGGGGTVRDTQYF

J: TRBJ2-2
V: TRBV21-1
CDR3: CAKGGYTGELFF

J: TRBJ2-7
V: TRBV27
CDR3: CASHQGHEQYF

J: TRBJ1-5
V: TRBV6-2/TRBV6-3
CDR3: CASSWPAGYQNQPQHF

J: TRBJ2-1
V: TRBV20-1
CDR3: CSARGGGMSYNEQFF

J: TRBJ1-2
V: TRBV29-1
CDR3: CSVDGAAGYGYTF

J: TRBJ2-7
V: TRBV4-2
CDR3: CASSHPDEIGYEQYF

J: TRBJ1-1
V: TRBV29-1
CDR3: CSVEVSGIEAFF

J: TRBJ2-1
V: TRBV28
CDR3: CASSLGRQIIEQFF

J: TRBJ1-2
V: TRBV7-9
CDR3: CASSQDRVGGYTF

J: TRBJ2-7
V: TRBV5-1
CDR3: CASRPTSSGAYEQYF

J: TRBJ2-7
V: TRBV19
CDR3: CASSPSGISYEQYF

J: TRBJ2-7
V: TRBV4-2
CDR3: CASSHETGGVYEQYF

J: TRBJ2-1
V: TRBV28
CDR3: CASSSGLAGAARINEQFF

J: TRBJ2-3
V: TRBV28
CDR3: CAIQTSGSFTDTQYF

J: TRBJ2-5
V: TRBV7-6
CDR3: CASSSYGRQETQYF

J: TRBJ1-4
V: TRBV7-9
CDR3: CASSRERGLFF

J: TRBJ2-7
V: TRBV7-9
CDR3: CASSHGRANTYEQYF

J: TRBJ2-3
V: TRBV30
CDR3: CAWSEESTDTQYF

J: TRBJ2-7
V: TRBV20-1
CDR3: CSALTGPSGYEQYF